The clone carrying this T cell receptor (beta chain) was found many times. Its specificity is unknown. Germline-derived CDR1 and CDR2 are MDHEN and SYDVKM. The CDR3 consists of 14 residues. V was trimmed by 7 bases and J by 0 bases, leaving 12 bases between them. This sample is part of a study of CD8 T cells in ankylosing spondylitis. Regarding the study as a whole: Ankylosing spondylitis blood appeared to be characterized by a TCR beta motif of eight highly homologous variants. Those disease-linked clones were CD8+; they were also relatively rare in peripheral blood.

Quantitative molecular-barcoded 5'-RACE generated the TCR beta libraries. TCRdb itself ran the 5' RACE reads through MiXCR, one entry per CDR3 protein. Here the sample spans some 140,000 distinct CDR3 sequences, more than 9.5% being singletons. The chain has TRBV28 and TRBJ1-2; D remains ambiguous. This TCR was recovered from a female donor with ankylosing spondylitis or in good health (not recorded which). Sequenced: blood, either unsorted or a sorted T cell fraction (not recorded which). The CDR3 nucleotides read TGTGCCAGCAATCCCCAGCATCCTAACTATGGCTACACCTTC. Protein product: CASNPQHPNYGYTF.